This TCR beta chain was sequenced for a study of early T cells in non-severe SARS-CoV-2 infection. Overall study context: With bulk RNA from unsorted whole blood as input, sequencing yielded unpaired chains.

This clonotype was recorded a few times. Its antigen is unidentified. Attached unique molecular identifiers marked individual cDNA molecules. TCRdb processed the 5' RACE reads anew with MiXCR; each CDR3 protein has one entry. The data contain tens of thousands of distinct CDR3 sequences, 15% of them seen just once; the ten biggest clones take up approximately 12%. General observations from the study: VDJdb matching favored anti-spike CD8 responses, missing private and CD4 specificities.

This CDR3 contains 14 residues. Trimming took 0 bases from V and 7 from J, leaving 11 bases between them. Germline values: CDR1 SGHRS, CDR2 YFSETQ. This TCR was recovered from an adult who was a healthcare worker with PCR-confirmed SARS-CoV-2 infection or an uninfected control (not recorded which). The chain employs TRBV5-1 and TRBJ1-5; no firm D call. Sequencing input: whole blood. CDR3 nucleotides: TGCGCCAGCAGCTTGGAGGGAGGGAGGCAGCCCCAGCATTTT. Translation gives CASSLEGGRQPQHF.